This T cell receptor beta chain was recorded in a study of blood T cells in healthy people across ages. Total RNA was isolated from each sample in quantities of at least 5.5 micrograms. The J segment lost 2 bases and the V segment lost 3 bases, leaving 6 bases of the junction unmatched. The CDR3 loop spans 16 amino acids. A second about 6 to 12 cycle PCR used barcoded and J-beta primers. TCRdb recomputed calls from the 5' RACE reads with MiXCR, one row per CDR3 protein. This table holds about 1.5 million distinct CDR3 sequences, 42% found once. The sample consisted of blood. The receptor comes from a woman between 18 and 29 years old in good health. The chain couples TRBV12-3 or TRBV12-4 to TRBJ2-7; 11 bases are shared with TRBD2. The CDR3 is CASSLPSGGPPYEQYF. The CDR3 coding sequence is TGTGCCAGCAGTTTGCCTAGCGGGGGGCCTCCCTACGAGCAGTACTTC.